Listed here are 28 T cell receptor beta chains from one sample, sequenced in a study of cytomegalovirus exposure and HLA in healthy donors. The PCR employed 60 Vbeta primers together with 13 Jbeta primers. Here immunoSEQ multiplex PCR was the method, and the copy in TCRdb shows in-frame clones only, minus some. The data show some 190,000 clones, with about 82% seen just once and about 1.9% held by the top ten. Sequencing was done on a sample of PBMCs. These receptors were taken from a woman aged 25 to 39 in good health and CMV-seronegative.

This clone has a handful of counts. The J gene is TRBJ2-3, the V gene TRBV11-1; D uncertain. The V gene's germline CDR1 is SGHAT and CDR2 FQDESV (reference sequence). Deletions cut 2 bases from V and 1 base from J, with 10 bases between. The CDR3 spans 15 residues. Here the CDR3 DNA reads TGTGCCAGCAGCTTATCCAGGCGAGGCACAGATACGCAGTATTTT. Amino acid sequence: CASSLSRRGTDTQYF.

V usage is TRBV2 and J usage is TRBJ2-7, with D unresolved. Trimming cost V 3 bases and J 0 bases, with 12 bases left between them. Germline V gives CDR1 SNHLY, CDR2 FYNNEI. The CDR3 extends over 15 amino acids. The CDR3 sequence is CASSEVQVPSYEQYF. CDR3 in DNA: TGTGCCAGCAGTGAGGTGCAGGTGCCCTCCTACGAGCAGTACTTC.

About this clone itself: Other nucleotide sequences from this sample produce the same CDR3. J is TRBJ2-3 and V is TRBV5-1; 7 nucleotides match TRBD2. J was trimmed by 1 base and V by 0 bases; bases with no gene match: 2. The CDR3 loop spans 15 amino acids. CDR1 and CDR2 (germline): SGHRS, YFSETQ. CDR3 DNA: TGCGCCAGCAGCTTGGAAGGGAGGGGCACAGATACGCAGTATTTT. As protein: CASSLEGRGTDTQYF.

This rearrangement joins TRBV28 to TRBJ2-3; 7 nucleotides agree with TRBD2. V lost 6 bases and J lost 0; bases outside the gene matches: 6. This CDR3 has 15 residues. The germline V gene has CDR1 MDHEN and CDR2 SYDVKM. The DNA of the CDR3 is TGTGCCAGCAGCCTGGGGGGGGAAAGCACAGATACGCAGTATTTT. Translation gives CASSLGGESTDTQYF. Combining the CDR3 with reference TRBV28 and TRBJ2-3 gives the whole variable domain DVKVTQSSRYLVKRTGEKVFLECVQDMDHENMFWYRQDPGLGLRLIYFSYDVKMKEKGDIPEGYSVSREKKERFSLILESASTNQTSMYLCASSLGGESTDTQYFGPGTRLTVL.

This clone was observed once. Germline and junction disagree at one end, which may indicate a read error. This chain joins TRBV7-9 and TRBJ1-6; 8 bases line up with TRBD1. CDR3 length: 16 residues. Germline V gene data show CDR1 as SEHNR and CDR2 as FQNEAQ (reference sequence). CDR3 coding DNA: TGTGCCACCAGCGAGAGAGGACAGGGAAATAATTCACCCCTCCACTTT. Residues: CATSERGQGNNSPLHF.

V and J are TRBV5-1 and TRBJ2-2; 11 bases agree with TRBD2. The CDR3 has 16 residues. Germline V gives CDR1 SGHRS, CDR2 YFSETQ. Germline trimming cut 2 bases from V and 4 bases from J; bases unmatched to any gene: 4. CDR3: CASSFSSGGFTGELFF. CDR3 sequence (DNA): TGCGCCAGCAGCTTTTCTAGCGGGGGGTTCACCGGGGAGCTGTTTTTT.

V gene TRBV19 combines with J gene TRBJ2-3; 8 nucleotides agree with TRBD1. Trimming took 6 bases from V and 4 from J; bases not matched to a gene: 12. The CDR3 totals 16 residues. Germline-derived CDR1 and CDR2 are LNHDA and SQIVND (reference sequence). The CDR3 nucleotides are TGTGCCAGTAGGAACCGAGGACAGGGTAAATCAGATACGCAGTATTTT. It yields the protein CASRNRGQGKSDTQYF.

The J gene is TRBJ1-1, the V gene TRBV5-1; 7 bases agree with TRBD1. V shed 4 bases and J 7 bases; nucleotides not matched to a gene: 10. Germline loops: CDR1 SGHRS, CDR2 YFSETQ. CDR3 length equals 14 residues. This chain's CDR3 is CASSESTGTDEAFF. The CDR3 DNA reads TGCGCCAGCAGCGAGTCCACCGGGACAGATGAAGCTTTCTTT.

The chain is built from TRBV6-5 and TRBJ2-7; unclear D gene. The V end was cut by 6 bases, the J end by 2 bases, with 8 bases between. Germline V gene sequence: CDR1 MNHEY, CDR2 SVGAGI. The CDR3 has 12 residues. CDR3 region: CASSPTTYEQYF. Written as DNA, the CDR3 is TGTGCCAGCAGCCCCACAACCTACGAGCAGTACTTC.

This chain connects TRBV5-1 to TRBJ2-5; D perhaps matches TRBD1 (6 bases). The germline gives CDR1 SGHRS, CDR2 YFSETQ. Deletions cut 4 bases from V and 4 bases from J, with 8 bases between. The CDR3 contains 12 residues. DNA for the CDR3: TGCGCCAGCAGCCCAGGGGCAGAGACCCAGTACTTC. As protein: CASSPGAETQYF.

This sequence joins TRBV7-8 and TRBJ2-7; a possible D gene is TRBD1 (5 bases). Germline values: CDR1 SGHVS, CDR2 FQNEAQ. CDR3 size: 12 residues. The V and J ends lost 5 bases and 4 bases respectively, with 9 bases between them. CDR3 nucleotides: TGTGCCAGCAGCCTCACAGGTTACGAGCAGTACTTC. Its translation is CASSLTGYEQYF.

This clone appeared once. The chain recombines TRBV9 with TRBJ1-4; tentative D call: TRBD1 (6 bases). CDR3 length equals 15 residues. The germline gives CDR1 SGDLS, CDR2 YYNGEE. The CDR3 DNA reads TGTGCTAGCGGTTCTTTGACAGGATATAATGAAAAACTGTTTTTT. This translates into CASGSLTGYNEKLFF.

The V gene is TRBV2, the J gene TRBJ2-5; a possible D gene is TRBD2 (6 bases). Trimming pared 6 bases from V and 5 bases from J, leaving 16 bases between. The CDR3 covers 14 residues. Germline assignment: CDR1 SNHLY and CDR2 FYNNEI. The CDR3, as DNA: TGTGCCAGCAGGAGAGCCGGGGGTTCGGAGACCCAGTACTTC. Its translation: CASRRAGGSETQYF.

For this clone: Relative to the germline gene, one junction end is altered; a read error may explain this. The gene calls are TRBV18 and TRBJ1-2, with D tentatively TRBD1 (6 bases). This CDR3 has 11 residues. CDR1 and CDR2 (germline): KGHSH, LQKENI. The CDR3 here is CASSPRDKPYF. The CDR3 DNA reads TGTGCCAGCTCACCCCGGGACAAACCCTACTTC.

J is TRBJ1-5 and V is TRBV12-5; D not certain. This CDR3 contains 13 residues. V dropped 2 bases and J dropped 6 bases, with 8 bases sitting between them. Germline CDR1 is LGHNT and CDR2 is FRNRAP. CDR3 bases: TGTGCTAGTGGTTTGTCCCTCCGTCAGCCCCAGCATTTT. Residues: CASGLSLRQPQHF.

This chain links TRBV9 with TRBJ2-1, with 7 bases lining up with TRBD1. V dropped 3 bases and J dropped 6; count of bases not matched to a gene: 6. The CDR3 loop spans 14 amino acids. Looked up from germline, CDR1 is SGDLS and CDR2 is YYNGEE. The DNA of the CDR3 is TGTGCCAGCAGCGCGACGGCAGGGGGCAATGAGCAGTTCTTC. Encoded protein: CASSATAGGNEQFF.

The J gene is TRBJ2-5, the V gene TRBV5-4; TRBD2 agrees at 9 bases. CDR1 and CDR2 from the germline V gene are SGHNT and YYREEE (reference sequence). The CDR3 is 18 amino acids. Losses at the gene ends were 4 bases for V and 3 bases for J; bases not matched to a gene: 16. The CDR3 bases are TGTGCCAGCAGCCCCAGGTCGGGGGGACTAGCAAATAAAGAGACCCAGTACTTC. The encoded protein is CASSPRSGGLANKETQYF. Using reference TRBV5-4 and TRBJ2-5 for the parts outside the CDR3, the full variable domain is ETGVTQSPTHLIKTRGQQVTLRCSSQSGHNTVSWYQQALGQGPQFIFQYYREEENGRGNFPPRFSGLQFPNYSSELNVNALELDDSALYLCASSPRSGGLANKETQYFGPGTRLLVL.

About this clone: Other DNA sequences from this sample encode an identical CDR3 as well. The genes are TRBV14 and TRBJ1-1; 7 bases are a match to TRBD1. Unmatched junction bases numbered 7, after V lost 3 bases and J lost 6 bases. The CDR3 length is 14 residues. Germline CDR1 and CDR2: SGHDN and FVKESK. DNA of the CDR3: TGTGCCAGCAGCCAGACAGGGTTAGGCGCTGAAGCTTTCTTT. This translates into CASSQTGLGAEAFF.

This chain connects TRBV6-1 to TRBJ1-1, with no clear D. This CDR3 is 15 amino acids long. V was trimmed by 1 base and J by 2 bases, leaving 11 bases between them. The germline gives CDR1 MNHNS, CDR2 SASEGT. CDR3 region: CASSEGQHGNTEAFF. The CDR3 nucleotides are TGTGCCAGCAGTGAAGGACAACACGGAAACACTGAAGCTTTCTTT.

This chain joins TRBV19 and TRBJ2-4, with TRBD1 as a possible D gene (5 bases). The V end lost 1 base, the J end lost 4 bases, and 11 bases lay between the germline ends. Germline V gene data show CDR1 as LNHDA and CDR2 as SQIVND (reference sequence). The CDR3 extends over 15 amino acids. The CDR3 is CASSIGQGWKNIQYF. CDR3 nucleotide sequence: TGTGCCAGTAGTATAGGGCAGGGATGGAAAAACATTCAGTACTTC.

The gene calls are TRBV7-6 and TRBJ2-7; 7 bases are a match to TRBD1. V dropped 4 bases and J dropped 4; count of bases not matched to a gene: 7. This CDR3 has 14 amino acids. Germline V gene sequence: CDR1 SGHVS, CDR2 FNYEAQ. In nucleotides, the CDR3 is TGTGCCAGCAGCTCTCCGGGACAGCAATACGAGCAGTACTTC. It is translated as CASSSPGQQYEQYF.

Here the CDR3 reads CASSFLAGSNEKLFF. The CDR3 region has the DNA TGCGCCAGCAGCTTTCTCGCAGGATCTAATGAAAAACTGTTTTTT. This chain connects TRBV5-1 to TRBJ1-4; D uncertain. Trimming removed 2 bases from V and 3 bases from J, with 11 bases in between. This CDR3 contains 15 residues. Germline CDR1 and CDR2: SGHRS and YFSETQ.

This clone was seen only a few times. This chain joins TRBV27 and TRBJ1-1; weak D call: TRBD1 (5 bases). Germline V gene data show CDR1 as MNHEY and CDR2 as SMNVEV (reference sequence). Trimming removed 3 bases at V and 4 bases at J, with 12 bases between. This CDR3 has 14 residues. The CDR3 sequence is CASSFDRIGTEAFF. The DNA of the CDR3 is TGTGCCAGCAGTTTTGACAGAATCGGCACTGAAGCTTTCTTT.

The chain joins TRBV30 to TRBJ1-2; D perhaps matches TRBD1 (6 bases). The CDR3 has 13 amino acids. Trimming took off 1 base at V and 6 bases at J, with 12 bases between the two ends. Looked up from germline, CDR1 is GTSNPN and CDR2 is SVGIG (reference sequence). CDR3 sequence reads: CAWSETGWDGYTF. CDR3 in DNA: TGTGCCTGGAGTGAAACAGGGTGGGATGGCTACACCTTC.

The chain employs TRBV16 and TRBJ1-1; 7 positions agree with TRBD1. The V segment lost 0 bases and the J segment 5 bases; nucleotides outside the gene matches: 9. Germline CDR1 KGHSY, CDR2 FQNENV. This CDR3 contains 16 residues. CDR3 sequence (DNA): TGTGCCAGCAGCCAATCACGAGGGGGCTCGGGGACTGAAGCTTTCTTT. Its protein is CASSQSRGGSGTEAFF.

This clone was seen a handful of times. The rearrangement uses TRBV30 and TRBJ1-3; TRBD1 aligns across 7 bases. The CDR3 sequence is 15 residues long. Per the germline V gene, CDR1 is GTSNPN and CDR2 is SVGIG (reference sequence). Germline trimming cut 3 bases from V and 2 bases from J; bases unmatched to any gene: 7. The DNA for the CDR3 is TGTGCCTGGAGCCCGACAGGGTGGCCTGGAAACACCATATATTTT. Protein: CAWSPTGWPGNTIYF.

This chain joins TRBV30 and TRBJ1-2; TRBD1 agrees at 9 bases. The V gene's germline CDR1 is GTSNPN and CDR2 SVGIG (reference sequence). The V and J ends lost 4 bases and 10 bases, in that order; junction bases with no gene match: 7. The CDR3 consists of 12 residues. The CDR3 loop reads CAWTQDRGDYTF. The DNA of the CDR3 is TGTGCCTGGACCCAGGACAGGGGCGACTACACCTTC.

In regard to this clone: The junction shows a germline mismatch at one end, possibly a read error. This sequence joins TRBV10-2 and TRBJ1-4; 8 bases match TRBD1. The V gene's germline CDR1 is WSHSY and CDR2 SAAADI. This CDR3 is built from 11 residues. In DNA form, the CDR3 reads TGCGCCAGCAGTGAAGGGGACAGGTTATATTTT. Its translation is CASSEGDRLYF.